A single T cell receptor (beta chain) is shown here with its context. What it recognizes is unknown. Germline CDR1 MDHEN, CDR2 SYDVKM. The CDR3 is made up of 12 amino acids. Trimming shortened V by 7 bases and J by 5 bases, and 8 bases separated the two germline ends. These data originate in a study of cytomegalovirus exposure and HLA in healthy donors. Whole-study results and caveats: A missense DCLRE1C variant was associated with V- and J-gene trimming of TCR beta chains in a later analysis, and an independent cohort replicated the association. Cytomegalovirus association was assigned to 150 to 200 TCR beta chains. It was likely that a cluster of highly shared sequence variants was a sequencing artifact.

PCR primers comprised 60 Vbeta and 13 Jbeta primers. The method was immunoSEQ multiplex PCR; TCRdb's version includes in-frame clones alone and lacks a portion of them. The sample includes roughly 99,000 clones, 73% seen only once; the top ten take roughly 8%. This receptor was obtained from a man aged 25 to 45 in good health and CMV-seronegative. The sequenced sample was PBMCs. The chain uses TRBV28 and TRBJ1-4, with TRBD1 as a possible D gene (5 bases). This CDR3 reads CASMGRNEKLFF. The CDR3 DNA reads TGTGCCAGCATGGGGCGGAATGAAAAACTGTTTTTT.